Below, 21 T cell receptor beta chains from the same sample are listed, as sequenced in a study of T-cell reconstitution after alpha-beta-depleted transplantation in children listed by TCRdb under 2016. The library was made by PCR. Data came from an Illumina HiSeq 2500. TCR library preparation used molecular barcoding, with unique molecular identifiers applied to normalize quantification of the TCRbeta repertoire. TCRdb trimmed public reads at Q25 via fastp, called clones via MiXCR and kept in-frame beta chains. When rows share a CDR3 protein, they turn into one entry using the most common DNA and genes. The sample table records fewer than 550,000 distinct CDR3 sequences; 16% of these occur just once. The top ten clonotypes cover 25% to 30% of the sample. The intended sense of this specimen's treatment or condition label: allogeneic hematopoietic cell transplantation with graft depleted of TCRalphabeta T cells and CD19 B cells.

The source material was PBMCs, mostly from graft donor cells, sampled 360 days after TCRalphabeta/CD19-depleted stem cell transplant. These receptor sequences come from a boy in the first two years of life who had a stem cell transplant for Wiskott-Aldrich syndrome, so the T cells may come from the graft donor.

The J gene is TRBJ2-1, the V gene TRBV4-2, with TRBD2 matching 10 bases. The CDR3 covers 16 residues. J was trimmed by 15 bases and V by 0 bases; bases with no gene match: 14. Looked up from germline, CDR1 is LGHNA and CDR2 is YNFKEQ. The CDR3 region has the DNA TGTGCCAGCAGCCAAGATCAGGGTTTAGCGGGGGGCCCCGGGTTCTTC. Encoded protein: CASSQDQGLAGGPGFF.

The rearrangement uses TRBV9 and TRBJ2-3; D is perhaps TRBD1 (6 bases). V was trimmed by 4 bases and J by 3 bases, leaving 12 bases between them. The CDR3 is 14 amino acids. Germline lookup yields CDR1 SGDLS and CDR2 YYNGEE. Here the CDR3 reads CASSPRTETDTQYF. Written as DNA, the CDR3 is TGTGCCAGCAGCCCCAGGACAGAAACAGATACGCAGTATTTT.

CDR3: CASGPGQRYGEQYF. In DNA, the CDR3 is TGTGCCAGCGGCCCGGGCCAGAGGTATGGGGAGCAGTACTTC. This chain joins TRBV25-1 and TRBJ2-7; D unresolved. Trimming shortened V by 8 bases and J by 7 bases, and 21 bases separated the two germline ends. CDR3 length: 14 amino acids. The V gene's germline CDR1 is MGHDK and CDR2 SYGVNS.

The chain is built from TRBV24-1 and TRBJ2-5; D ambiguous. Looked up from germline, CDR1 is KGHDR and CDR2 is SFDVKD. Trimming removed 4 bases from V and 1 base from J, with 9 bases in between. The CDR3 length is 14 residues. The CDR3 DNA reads TGTGCCACCAGTGACCCGGCCATCCAAGAGACCCAGTACTTC. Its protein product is CATSDPAIQETQYF.

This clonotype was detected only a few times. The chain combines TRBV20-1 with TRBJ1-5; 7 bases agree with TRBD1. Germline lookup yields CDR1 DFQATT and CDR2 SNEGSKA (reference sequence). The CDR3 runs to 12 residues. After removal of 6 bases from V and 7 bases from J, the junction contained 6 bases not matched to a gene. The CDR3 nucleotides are TGCAGTGCGAGGGGGCTGGGGCAGCCCCAGCATTTT. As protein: CSARGLGQPQHF.

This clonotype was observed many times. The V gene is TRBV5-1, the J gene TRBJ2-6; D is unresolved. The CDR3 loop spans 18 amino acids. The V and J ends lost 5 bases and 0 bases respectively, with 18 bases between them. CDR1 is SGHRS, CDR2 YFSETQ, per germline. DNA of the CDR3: TGCGCCAGCAGGTTCTCACAAAAGCAAAACTCTGGGGCCAACGTCCTGACTTTC. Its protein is CASRFSQKQNSGANVLTF.

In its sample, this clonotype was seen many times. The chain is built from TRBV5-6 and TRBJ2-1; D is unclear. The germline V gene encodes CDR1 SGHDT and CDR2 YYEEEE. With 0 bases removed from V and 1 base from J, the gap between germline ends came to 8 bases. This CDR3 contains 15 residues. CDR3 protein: CASSLAFASYNEQFF. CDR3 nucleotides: TGTGCCAGCAGCTTGGCCTTTGCTTCCTACAATGAGCAGTTCTTC. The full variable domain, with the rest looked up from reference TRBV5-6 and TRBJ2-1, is DAGVTQSPTHLIKTRGQQVTLRCSPKSGHDTVSWYQQALGQGPQFIFQYYEEEERQRGNFPDRFSGHQFPNYSSELNVNALLLGDSALYLCASSLAFASYNEQFFGPGTRLTVL.

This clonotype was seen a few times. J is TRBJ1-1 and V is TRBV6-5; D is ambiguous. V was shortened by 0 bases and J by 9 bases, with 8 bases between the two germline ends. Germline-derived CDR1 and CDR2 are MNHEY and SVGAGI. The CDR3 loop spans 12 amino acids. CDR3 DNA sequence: TGTGCCAGCAGTTACTCGGGTGGTAAAGCTTTCTTT. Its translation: CASSYSGGKAFF.

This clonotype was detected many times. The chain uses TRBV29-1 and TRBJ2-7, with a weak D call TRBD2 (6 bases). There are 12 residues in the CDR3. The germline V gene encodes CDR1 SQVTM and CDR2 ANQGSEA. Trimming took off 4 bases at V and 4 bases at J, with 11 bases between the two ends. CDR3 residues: CSVVGGLYEQYF. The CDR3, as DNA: TGCAGCGTTGTGGGAGGACTATACGAGCAGTACTTC.

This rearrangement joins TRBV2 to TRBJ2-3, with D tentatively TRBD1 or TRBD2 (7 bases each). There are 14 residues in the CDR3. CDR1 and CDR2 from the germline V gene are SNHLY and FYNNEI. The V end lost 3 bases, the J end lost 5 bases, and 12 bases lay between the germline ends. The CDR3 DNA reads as TGTGCCAGCAGTGACGGCAGGGGGGGAGATACGCAGTATTTT. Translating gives CASSDGRGGDTQYF.

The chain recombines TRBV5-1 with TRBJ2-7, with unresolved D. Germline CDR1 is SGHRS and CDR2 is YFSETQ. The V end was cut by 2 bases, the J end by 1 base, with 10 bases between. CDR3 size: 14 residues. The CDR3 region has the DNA TGCGCCAGCAGCTTATTTGGGCAATCCTACGAGCAGTACTTC. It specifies CASSLFGQSYEQYF. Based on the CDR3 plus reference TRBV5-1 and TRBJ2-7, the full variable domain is KAGVTQTPRYLIKTRGQQVTLSCSPISGHRSVSWYQQTPGQGLQFLFEYFSETQRNKGNFPGRFSGRQFSNSRSEMNVSTLELGDSALYLCASSLFGQSYEQYFGPGTRLTVT.

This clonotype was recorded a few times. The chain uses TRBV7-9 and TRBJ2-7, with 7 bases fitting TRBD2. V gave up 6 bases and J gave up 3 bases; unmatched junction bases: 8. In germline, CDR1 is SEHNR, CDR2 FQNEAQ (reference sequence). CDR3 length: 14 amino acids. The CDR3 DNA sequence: TGTGCCAGCAGAGGACTAGGGGTATTCTACGAGCAGTACTTC. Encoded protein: CASRGLGVFYEQYF.

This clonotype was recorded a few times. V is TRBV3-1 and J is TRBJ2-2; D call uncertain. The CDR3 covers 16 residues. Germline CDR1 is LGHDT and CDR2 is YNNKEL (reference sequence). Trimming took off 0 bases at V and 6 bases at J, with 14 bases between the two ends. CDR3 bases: TGTGCCAGCAGCCAAGAACCCCCACCCCTGCCCGGGGAGCTGTTTTTT. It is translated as CASSQEPPPLPGELFF.

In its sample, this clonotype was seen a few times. For the CDR3, the DNA is TGCGCCAGCAGCTTGGCGGGGGCGGGAAACATTCAGTACTTC. Its protein product is CASSLAGAGNIQYF. The chain uses TRBV5-1 and TRBJ2-4, with D tentatively TRBD1 or TRBD2 (6 bases each). The CDR3 extends over 14 amino acids. The germline V gene has CDR1 SGHRS and CDR2 YFSETQ. V was trimmed by 0 bases and J by 6 bases, leaving 10 bases between them.

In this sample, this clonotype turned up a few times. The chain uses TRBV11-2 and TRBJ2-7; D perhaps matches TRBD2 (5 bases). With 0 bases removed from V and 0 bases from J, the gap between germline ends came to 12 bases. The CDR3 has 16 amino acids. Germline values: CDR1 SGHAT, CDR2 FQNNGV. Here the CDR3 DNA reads TGTGCCAGCAGCTTAGAGGGGAGACCGTCCTCCTACGAGCAGTACTTC. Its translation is CASSLEGRPSSYEQYF. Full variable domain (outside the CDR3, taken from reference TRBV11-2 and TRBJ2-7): EAGVAQSPRYKIIEKRQSVAFWCNPISGHATLYWYQQILGQGPKLLIQFQNNGVVDDSQLPKDRFSAERLKGVDSTLKIQPAKLEDSAVYLCASSLEGRPSSYEQYFGPGTRLTVT.

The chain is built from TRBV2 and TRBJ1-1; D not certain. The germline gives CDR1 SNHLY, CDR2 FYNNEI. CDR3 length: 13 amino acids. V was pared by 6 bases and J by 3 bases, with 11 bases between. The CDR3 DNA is TGTGCCAGCAGCCGCTCTAGGGACACTGAAGCTTTCTTT. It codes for CASSRSRDTEAFF.

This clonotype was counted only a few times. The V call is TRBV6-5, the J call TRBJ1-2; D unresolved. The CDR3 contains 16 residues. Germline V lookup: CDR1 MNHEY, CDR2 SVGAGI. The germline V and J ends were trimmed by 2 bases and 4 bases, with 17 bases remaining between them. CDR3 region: CASSYISGRITYGYTF. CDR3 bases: TGTGCCAGCAGTTACATCTCGGGCAGGATTACCTATGGCTACACCTTC.

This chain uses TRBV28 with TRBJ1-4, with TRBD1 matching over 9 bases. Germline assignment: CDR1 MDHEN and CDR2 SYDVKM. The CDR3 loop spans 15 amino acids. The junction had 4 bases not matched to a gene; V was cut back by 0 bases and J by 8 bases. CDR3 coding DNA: TGTGCCAGCAGTTTATGGACAGGGGGTTTGGAAAAACTGTTTTTT. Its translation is CASSLWTGGLEKLFF.

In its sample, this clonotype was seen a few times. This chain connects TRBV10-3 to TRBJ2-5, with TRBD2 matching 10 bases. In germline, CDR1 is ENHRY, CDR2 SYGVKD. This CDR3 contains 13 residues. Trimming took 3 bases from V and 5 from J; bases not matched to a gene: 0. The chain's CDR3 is CAISDSGRETQYF. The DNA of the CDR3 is TGTGCCATCAGTGATAGCGGGAGGGAGACCCAGTACTTC.

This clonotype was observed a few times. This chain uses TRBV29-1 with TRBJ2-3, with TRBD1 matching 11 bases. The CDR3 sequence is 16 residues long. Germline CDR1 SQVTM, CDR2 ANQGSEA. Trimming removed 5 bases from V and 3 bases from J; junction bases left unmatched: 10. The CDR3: CSVPSNRDRGTDTQYF. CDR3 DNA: TGCAGCGTTCCCAGTAACCGGGACAGGGGGACAGATACGCAGTATTTT.

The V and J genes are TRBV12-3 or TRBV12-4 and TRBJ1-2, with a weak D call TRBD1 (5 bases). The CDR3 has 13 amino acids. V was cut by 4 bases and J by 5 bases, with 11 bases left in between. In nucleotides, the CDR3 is TGTGCCAGCAGTTCTAGTACAGGTTATGGCTACACCTTC. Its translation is CASSSSTGYGYTF.